A single T cell receptor (beta chain) is shown here with its context. Its antigen is unidentified. TCRdb processed the 5' RACE reads anew with MiXCR; each CDR3 protein has one entry. The sample includes under 650,000 distinct CDR3 sequences, roughly 18% seen only once; the top ten take about 12%. The CDR3 totals 13 residues. Germline V gene data show CDR1 as MNHNY and CDR2 as SVGAGI (reference sequence). V was cut by 4 bases and J by 4 bases, with 10 bases left in between. This sample is drawn from a study of T-cell memory formation after mild COVID-19. Study-wide results and limits: Day 15 to 85 contractors were CD4/CD8 balanced; later expanders leaned CD4+.

This receptor was identified in an adult woman who had mild COVID-19 (a few samples of this study predate the infection). Cell type and time point are not known. The chain uses TRBV6-6 and TRBJ1-2; D not resolved. Sequences were obtained from PBMCs or a T cell subset sorted from them (not recorded which). As DNA, the CDR3 is TGTGCCAGCAGTTCTATTTCCAGCTATGGCTACACCTTC. This translates into CASSSISSYGYTF.